Below, 9 T cell receptor beta chains from the same sample are listed, as sequenced in a study of blood T cell repertoires in COVID-19. Sequencing was performed with immunoSEQ multiplex PCR; in TCRdb, only in-frame clones are kept and a portion is missing. The data show roughly 200,000 clones, with about 85% seen just once and 5.5% to 7% held by the top ten. The sample consisted of peripheral blood. These receptors all come from a woman in her 40s with COVID-19, enrolled during active disease.

CDR3 DNA sequence: TGTGCTAGTGGTTTGGTTCTGACAGGCCCTGGTGAAAAACTGTTTTTT. Translation: CASGLVLTGPGEKLFF. The chain carries TRBV12-5 and TRBJ1-4, with D maybe TRBD1 (6 bases). Germline V lookup: CDR1 LGHNT, CDR2 FRNRAP. CDR3 length: 16 amino acids. The V end was cut by 0 bases, the J end by 7 bases, with 15 bases between.

The gene calls are TRBV11-3 and TRBJ2-3; 8 nucleotides line up with TRBD2. Germline V gene lookup returns CDR1 SGHNT and CDR2 YENEEA. The CDR3 contains 15 residues. Losses at the gene ends were 5 bases for V and 1 base for J; bases not matched to a gene: 5. CDR3 DNA: TGTGCCAGCAGCCTCTATAGCGGGGGCACAGATACGCAGTATTTT. Translated, it gives CASSLYSGGTDTQYF.

This clone appeared a few times. The genes are TRBV27 and TRBJ2-3; a weak D match, TRBD1 (5 bases). Trimming shortened V by 8 bases and J by 6 bases, and 21 bases separated the two germline ends. CDR1 is MNHEY and CDR2 is SMNVEV in the germline V gene (reference sequence). The CDR3 consists of 15 residues. In DNA, the CDR3 is TGTGCCAGCCATAACCAAGGCAGGGTTGGTGATACGCAGTATTTT. Translation: CASHNQGRVGDTQYF.

At least ten counts were recorded for this clone. The J gene is TRBJ2-5, the V gene TRBV4-3; a weak D match, TRBD2 (5 bases). The CDR3 is 16 residues long. V was trimmed by 0 bases and J by 3 bases, leaving 14 bases between them. Germline V gene data show CDR1 as LGHNA and CDR2 as YSLEER. The CDR3 bases are TGCGCCAGCAGCCAAGAGGGGAGCGGAAGTAAAGAGACCCAGTACTTC. This codes for CASSQEGSGSKETQYF.

The V call is TRBV6-2 or TRBV6-3, the J call TRBJ2-1, with 9 nucleotides matching TRBD2. Trimming cost V 6 bases and J 5 bases; bases outside gene matches: 14. Germline-derived CDR1 and CDR2 are MNHEY and SVGEGT. The CDR3 is 17 amino acids. The CDR3 here is CASSPRGRGGFNNEQFF. The DNA for the CDR3 is TGTGCCAGCAGCCCACGAGGGCGGGGGGGCTTCAACAATGAGCAGTTCTTC.

V gene TRBV6-5 combines with J gene TRBJ2-7; maybe TRBD1 (5 bases). Per the germline V gene, CDR1 is MNHEY and CDR2 is SVGAGI. The length of the CDR3 is 12 residues. V dropped 7 bases and J dropped 2 bases, with 9 bases sitting between them. For the CDR3, the DNA is TGTGCCAGCACTGCAGGGACCTACGAGCAGTACTTC. It translates to CASTAGTYEQYF.

CDR3 DNA: TGTGCCTGGAGTGTACGGCGGAGTACACCCCTCCACTTT. The encoded protein is CAWSVRRSTPLHF. The chain couples TRBV30 to TRBJ1-6; D gene uncertain. The length of the CDR3 is 13 residues. V was pared by 0 bases and J by 11 bases, with 11 bases between. Germline CDR1 reads GTSNPN; CDR2 reads SVGIG (reference sequence).

This sequence joins TRBV6-5 and TRBJ1-1, with 7 positions matching TRBD1. The CDR3 has 13 amino acids. Trimming cost V 4 bases and J 7 bases; bases outside gene matches: 6. From germline, CDR1 is MNHEY and CDR2 SVGAGI. CDR3 region: CASSFEGAIEAFF. The CDR3 DNA follows: TGTGCCAGCAGTTTCGAGGGGGCAATTGAAGCTTTCTTT.

The CDR3 here is CASSPTGSRSYEQYF. CDR3 sequence (DNA): TGTGCCAGCAGCCCGACAGGGTCCCGCTCCTACGAGCAGTACTTC. The chain uses TRBV6-2 or TRBV6-3 and TRBJ2-7; 7 bases map to TRBD1. V trimming: 6 bases; J trimming: 0 bases; junction bases outside the gene matches: 8. The length of the CDR3 is 15 residues. In germline, CDR1 is MNHEY, CDR2 SVGEGT.